This T cell receptor (beta chain) is drawn from a study of T cells in Graves' hyperthyroidism and ophthalmopathy. Amplification of TCR beta CDR3 regions used RNA as the template. A set of HTBI primers served as the primers for a first-round RT-PCR of the TCR CDR3. TCRdb fed the multiplex PCR reads into MiXCR, producing one record per CDR3 protein. The table records some 400,000 distinct CDR3 sequences, approximately 19% of them present only once. V lost 2 bases and J lost 1, with 12 bases in between. The CDR3 runs 16 residues. The germline CDR1 and CDR2 sequences are SGHDN and FVKESK. This clonotype occurred a few times.

This chain joins TRBV14 and TRBJ2-4, with TRBD2 as a possible D gene (5 bases). The TCR was taken from a woman between 18 and 29 years old with Graves' hyperthyroidism. Sequenced sample: blood. The CDR3 loop reads CASSQPTGWAKNIQYF. CDR3 nucleotides: TGTGCCAGCAGCCAACCTACGGGGTGGGCCAAAAACATTCAGTACTTC.